Listed below are T cell receptor beta chains from one sample, sequenced in a study of tumor and adjacent non-tumor tissue in lung cancer. TCRdb processed the multiplex PCR reads anew with MiXCR; each CDR3 protein has one entry. The table has approximately 86,000 distinct CDR3 sequences, just under 75% seen once. The specimen was lung tumor tissue. These receptors were obtained from a woman aged 35 to 49 with non-small cell lung cancer. The CDR3 runs from the conserved cysteine through the conserved F or W. Fields, in order: CDR3 protein, CDR3 DNA, V gene, J gene, D gene, clone size. D genes are given only for firm matches. Part of the rows lack a size; the others show once, few, many or a class for expanded clones.

CASSYDRPNYGYTF,TGTGCCAGCAGCTACGACAGACCTAACTATGGCTACACCTTC,TRBV12-3/TRBV12-4,TRBJ1-2,-,many
CASGLIADRAYEQYF,TGTGCCAGCGGTCTGATCGCTGACAGGGCCTACGAACAGTACTTC,TRBV28,TRBJ2-7,TRBD1,-
CASSYGERYQPQHF,TGTGCCAGCAGTTATGGGGAGAGATATCAGCCCCAGCATTTT,TRBV6-6,TRBJ1-5,-,-
CTSSWVGVEQSF,TGTACCAGCAGCTGGGTGGGGGTCGAGCAGTCCTTC,TRBV11-3,TRBJ2-1,-,once
CASSNGLGGGVTQYF,TGTGCCAGCAGCAACGGGTTGGGGGGAGGAGTTACACAGTATTTT,TRBV5-4,TRBJ2-3,-,-
CVIRNGPTDTQYF,TGTGTCATCAGAAACGGACCCACAGATACGCAGTATTTT,TRBV10-3,TRBJ2-3,-,-
CASSLDKRHNEKLFF,TGTGCCAGCAGCTTAGACAAGAGACATAATGAAAAACTGTTTTTT,TRBV7-2,TRBJ1-4,-,-
CASNPDRGDTEAFF,TGTGCCAGCAACCCCGACAGGGGAGACACTGAAGCCTTCTTT,TRBV11-2,TRBJ1-1,TRBD1,-
CASSRTGFEQYF,TGTGCCAGCAGCCGGACAGGGTTCGAGCAGTACTTC,TRBV11-2,TRBJ2-7,TRBD1,large
CAKRDRSNSPLHF,TGTGCCAAGCGGGACAGGTCTAATTCACCCCTCCACTTT,TRBV6-6,TRBJ1-6,TRBD1,-
CSVEGSSFNEQFF,TGCAGCGTTGAGGGGAGCTCCTTTAATGAGCAGTTCTTC,TRBV29-1,TRBJ2-1,-,-
CASKGVAETGKLFF,TGTGCCAGCAAGGGGGTGGCGGAAACCGGGAAACTGTTTTTT,TRBV6-1,TRBJ2-2,-,-
CATPQDPSTEAFF,TGTGCGACCCCCCAAGACCCGAGCACTGAAGCCTTCTTT,TRBV12-3/TRBV12-4,TRBJ1-1,-,once
CAISPRQGLDTDTLYF,TGTGCCATCAGTCCCCGACAGGGGCTAGATACAGATACGCTGTATTTT,TRBV12-3/TRBV12-4,TRBJ2-3,TRBD1,-
CASSLGGEVDEQFF,TGTGCCAGCAGTCTGGGAGGGGAGGTCGATGAGCAGTTCTTC,TRBV5-5,TRBJ2-1,TRBD2,-
CASNPGTSGMTDTQYF,TGTGCCTCGAATCCCGGGACTAGCGGGATGACAGATACGCAGTATTTT,TRBV10-3,TRBJ2-3,TRBD2,many
CASSKEGGIEAFF,TGTGCCAGCAGCAAGGAGGGCGGGATTGAAGCTTTCTTT,TRBV21-1,TRBJ1-1,-,few
CASITMSGTEQYF,TGTGCCAGTATCACAATGAGCGGGACCGAGCAGTACTTC,TRBV28,TRBJ2-7,TRBD2,few